These T cell receptor beta chains were read from a single sample in a study of cytomegalovirus exposure and HLA in healthy donors. This table comes from immunoSEQ multiplex PCR, and its TCRdb copy is limited to in-frame clones, with some not included. The data hold under 200,000 clones, with roughly 74% observed a single time. The sample comprised PBMCs. Every receptor here comes from a woman in her twenties or thirties in good health and CMV-seronegative. Both conserved end residues are part of each CDR3. A D gene is named only where the DNA matches it firmly. Clone sizes are given selectively: once, few, many, or a class where the clone is expanded.

clone_size: .
d_call: TRBD2
v_call: TRBV18
j_call: TRBJ2-1
cdr3_nt: TGTGCCAGCTCACCTAGAACTAGCGGGAGAGGCGGGAATGAGCAGTTCTTC
cdr3_aa: CASSPRTSGRGGNEQFF

clone_size: .
d_call: .
v_call: TRBV7-8
j_call: TRBJ1-5
cdr3_nt: TGTGCCAGCAGCTTAGAACGAGGTCCCCAGCCCCAGCATTTT
cdr3_aa: CASSLERGPQPQHF

clone_size: .
d_call: TRBD1
v_call: TRBV6-5
j_call: TRBJ1-6
cdr3_nt: TGTGCCAGCAATCGAGACAGGGGTCGGGGTTCACCCCTCCACTTT
cdr3_aa: CASNRDRGRGSPLHF

clone_size: .
d_call: .
v_call: TRBV4-1
j_call: TRBJ1-4
cdr3_nt: TGCGCCAGCAGCCCCAGGGCAACTAATGAAAAACTGTTTTTT
cdr3_aa: CASSPRATNEKLFF

clone_size: .
d_call: TRBD1
v_call: TRBV27
j_call: TRBJ2-7
cdr3_nt: TGTGCCAGCAGTCGCCGGGACAGGTACGAGCAGTACTTC
cdr3_aa: CASSRRDRYEQYF

clone_size: .
d_call: TRBD2
v_call: TRBV19
j_call: TRBJ2-1
cdr3_nt: TGTGCCAGTAGTACAGGACTAGCGGGGGGCAATGAGCAGTTCTTC
cdr3_aa: CASSTGLAGGNEQFF

clone_size: once
d_call: TRBD2
v_call: TRBV5-4
j_call: TRBJ2-7
cdr3_nt: TGTGCCAGCAGCCAAGCCGGGACTAACTCCTACGAGCAGTACTTC
cdr3_aa: CASSQAGTNSYEQYF

clone_size: .
d_call: TRBD1
v_call: TRBV5-4
j_call: TRBJ1-1
cdr3_nt: TGTGCCAGCAGCTTGGGGGGACAGAGTTACGGGACTGAAGCTTTCTTT
cdr3_aa: CASSLGGQSYGTEAFF

clone_size: .
d_call: TRBD1
v_call: TRBV6-1
j_call: TRBJ1-5
cdr3_nt: TGTGCCAGCAGTGTGACAGGGTTGGGCAATCAGCCCCAGCATTTT
cdr3_aa: CASSVTGLGNQPQHF

clone_size: many
d_call: TRBD1
v_call: TRBV10-3
j_call: TRBJ1-2
cdr3_nt: TGTGCCATCAGGTTGGCAGGGGGAAACTATGGCTACACCTTC
cdr3_aa: CAIRLAGGNYGYTF

clone_size: .
d_call: .
v_call: TRBV19
j_call: TRBJ2-2
cdr3_nt: TGTGCCAGTAGTGGGCTAGCGTTGAACACCGGGGAGCTGTTTTTT
cdr3_aa: CASSGLALNTGELFF

clone_size: few
d_call: .
v_call: TRBV2
j_call: TRBJ1-2
cdr3_nt: TGTGCCAGCAGTGTATTACGGTCAAACTATGGCTACACCTTC
cdr3_aa: CASSVLRSNYGYTF

clone_size: once
d_call: TRBD1
v_call: TRBV30
j_call: TRBJ2-2
cdr3_nt: TGTGCCTGGAGTGGTGGTAGGGGGCAAGGCGGGGAGCTGTTTTTT
cdr3_aa: CAWSGGRGQGGELFF

clone_size: .
d_call: .
v_call: TRBV6-5
j_call: TRBJ2-7
cdr3_nt: TGTGCCAGCAGTGAACCAACAGGGTCCCACGAGCAGTACTTC
cdr3_aa: CASSEPTGSHEQYF

clone_size: .
d_call: .
v_call: TRBV10-1
j_call: TRBJ1-2
cdr3_nt: TGCGCCAGCAGTGAGTCAGGGGACTATGGCTACACCTTC
cdr3_aa: CASSESGDYGYTF

clone_size: .
d_call: TRBD2
v_call: TRBV5-6
j_call: TRBJ2-1
cdr3_nt: TGTGCCAGCAGCTTGGCCTGGACTAGCCGGGGCGGTGAGCAGTTCTTC
cdr3_aa: CASSLAWTSRGGEQFF

clone_size: once
d_call: TRBD1
v_call: TRBV2
j_call: TRBJ2-7
cdr3_nt: TGTGCCAGCAGGAGGACAGGGAACTACGAGCAGTACTTC
cdr3_aa: CASRRTGNYEQYF

clone_size: .
d_call: TRBD1
v_call: TRBV2
j_call: TRBJ1-4
cdr3_nt: TGTGCCAGCAGTGTATCGACAGGGGGCAGGGATGAAAAACTGTTTTTT
cdr3_aa: CASSVSTGGRDEKLFF

clone_size: few
d_call: TRBD1
v_call: TRBV11-2
j_call: TRBJ2-7
cdr3_nt: TGTGCCAGCAGCCAGGGGTCCTCCGGGACAGGGGGCTACGAGCAGTACTTC
cdr3_aa: CASSQGSSGTGGYEQYF

clone_size: .
d_call: TRBD1
v_call: TRBV27
j_call: TRBJ1-1
cdr3_nt: TGTGCCAGCAGTATCCGACAGGGAACGAACACTGAAGCTTTCTTT
cdr3_aa: CASSIRQGTNTEAFF

clone_size: .
d_call: .
v_call: TRBV2
j_call: TRBJ2-1
cdr3_nt: TGTGCCAGCGTTCTAGATTACTACAATGAGCAGTTCTTC
cdr3_aa: CASVLDYYNEQFF

clone_size: .
d_call: .
v_call: TRBV1
j_call: TRBJ1-2
cdr3_nt: TGCACCAGCGACCCTATCCCCCGAGACAGGGTTCACTATGGCTACACCTTC
cdr3_aa: CTSDPIPRDRVHYGYTF

clone_size: .
d_call: .
v_call: TRBV5-1
j_call: TRBJ2-7
cdr3_nt: TGCGCCAGCAGCCAGGACAGTTACGAGCAGTACTTC
cdr3_aa: CASSQDSYEQYF

clone_size: .
d_call: .
v_call: TRBV23-1
j_call: TRBJ1-5
cdr3_nt: TGCGCCAGACGAACAGGGCCAGGGCCCCAGCATTTT
cdr3_aa: CARRTGPGPQHF

clone_size: .
d_call: TRBD2
v_call: TRBV27
j_call: TRBJ2-7
cdr3_nt: TGTGCCAGCAGTGTCACCGGGGGGAGGATTTACGAGCAGTACTTC
cdr3_aa: CASSVTGGRIYEQYF

clone_size: .
d_call: TRBD1
v_call: TRBV7-2
j_call: TRBJ1-5
cdr3_nt: TGTGCCAGCAGCTTAGCGGGACAGGGGACGGGCAATCAGCCCCAGCATTTT
cdr3_aa: CASSLAGQGTGNQPQHF

clone_size: .
d_call: TRBD1
v_call: TRBV4-1
j_call: TRBJ1-2
cdr3_nt: TGCGCCAGCAGCCAAGAAGTAGGACAGGTCGATTATGGCTACACCTTC
cdr3_aa: CASSQEVGQVDYGYTF

clone_size: .
d_call: .
v_call: TRBV7-9
j_call: TRBJ1-2
cdr3_nt: TGTGCCAGCAGCTTCCGGGGGGTCGTTGTCGGAAATGGCTACACCTTC
cdr3_aa: CASSFRGVVVGNGYTF

clone_size: .
d_call: TRBD1
v_call: TRBV27
j_call: TRBJ1-1
cdr3_nt: TGTGCCAGCAAAGTCGCAGGGGGGTGGAACACTGAAGCTTTCTTT
cdr3_aa: CASKVAGGWNTEAFF

clone_size: .
d_call: TRBD1
v_call: TRBV7-9
j_call: TRBJ1-1
cdr3_nt: TGTGCCAGCAGCTCGTCGGACAGGGGGTACTCTGAAGCTTTCTTT
cdr3_aa: CASSSSDRGYSEAFF

clone_size: .
d_call: .
v_call: TRBV7-9
j_call: TRBJ2-7
cdr3_nt: TGTGCCAGCAGCTTAGGTTTTGCGCACTACGAGCAGTACTTC
cdr3_aa: CASSLGFAHYEQYF

clone_size: few
d_call: .
v_call: TRBV5-1
j_call: TRBJ1-1
cdr3_nt: TGCGCCAGCAGCTTGAGCCTCGTGGGACAAGAGGCTTTCTTT
cdr3_aa: CASSLSLVGQEAFF

clone_size: .
d_call: TRBD2
v_call: TRBV4-2
j_call: TRBJ2-7
cdr3_nt: TGTGCCAGCAGCCAAGTCCAACCTGGGACTAGCAGCTACGAGCAGTACTTC
cdr3_aa: CASSQVQPGTSSYEQYF

clone_size: once
d_call: TRBD2
v_call: TRBV19
j_call: TRBJ2-3
cdr3_nt: TGTGCCAGTAGTACACTAGCGCGGGTCGCAGATACGCAGTATTTT
cdr3_aa: CASSTLARVADTQYF

clone_size: .
d_call: TRBD1
v_call: TRBV2
j_call: TRBJ1-2
cdr3_nt: TGTGCCAGCAGTCTCCCTCGGGAGATTTGGGAACAGGGGGGCTATGGCTACACCTTC
cdr3_aa: CASSLPREIWEQGGYGYTF

clone_size: few
d_call: TRBD1
v_call: TRBV30
j_call: TRBJ1-3
cdr3_nt: TGTGCCTGGAGCCACCTAGGACAGGCTTTAACTGGAAACACCATATATTTT
cdr3_aa: CAWSHLGQALTGNTIYF

clone_size: .
d_call: TRBD2
v_call: TRBV2
j_call: TRBJ2-1
cdr3_nt: TGTGCCAGCAGGCCGGGACTAGCGGGAGAGAGGCAGTTCTTC
cdr3_aa: CASRPGLAGERQFF

clone_size: .
d_call: .
v_call: TRBV4-3
j_call: TRBJ1-1
cdr3_nt: TGCGCCAGCAGCGAAAAGCTCGGGTCCCCAAACACTGAAGCTTTCTTT
cdr3_aa: CASSEKLGSPNTEAFF

clone_size: few
d_call: .
v_call: TRBV18
j_call: TRBJ1-6
cdr3_nt: TGTGCCAGCTCACCACAACAGGCAGAATCCTCCTATAATTCACCCCTCCACTTT
cdr3_aa: CASSPQQAESSYNSPLHF

clone_size: once
d_call: .
v_call: TRBV5-6
j_call: TRBJ2-7
cdr3_nt: TGTGCCAGCAGCTTGGCCCCTGTGTGGGGCACCTACGAGCAGTACTTC
cdr3_aa: CASSLAPVWGTYEQYF

clone_size: few
d_call: .
v_call: TRBV5-5
j_call: TRBJ1-6
cdr3_nt: TGTGCCAGCAGCGACCCCCGGGATTCTTCACCCCTCCACTTT
cdr3_aa: CASSDPRDSSPLHF

clone_size: .
d_call: TRBD2
v_call: TRBV4-3
j_call: TRBJ2-1
cdr3_nt: TGCGCCAGCAGCCAAGAGATAGCGGGAGTATACAATGAGCAGTTCTTC
cdr3_aa: CASSQEIAGVYNEQFF